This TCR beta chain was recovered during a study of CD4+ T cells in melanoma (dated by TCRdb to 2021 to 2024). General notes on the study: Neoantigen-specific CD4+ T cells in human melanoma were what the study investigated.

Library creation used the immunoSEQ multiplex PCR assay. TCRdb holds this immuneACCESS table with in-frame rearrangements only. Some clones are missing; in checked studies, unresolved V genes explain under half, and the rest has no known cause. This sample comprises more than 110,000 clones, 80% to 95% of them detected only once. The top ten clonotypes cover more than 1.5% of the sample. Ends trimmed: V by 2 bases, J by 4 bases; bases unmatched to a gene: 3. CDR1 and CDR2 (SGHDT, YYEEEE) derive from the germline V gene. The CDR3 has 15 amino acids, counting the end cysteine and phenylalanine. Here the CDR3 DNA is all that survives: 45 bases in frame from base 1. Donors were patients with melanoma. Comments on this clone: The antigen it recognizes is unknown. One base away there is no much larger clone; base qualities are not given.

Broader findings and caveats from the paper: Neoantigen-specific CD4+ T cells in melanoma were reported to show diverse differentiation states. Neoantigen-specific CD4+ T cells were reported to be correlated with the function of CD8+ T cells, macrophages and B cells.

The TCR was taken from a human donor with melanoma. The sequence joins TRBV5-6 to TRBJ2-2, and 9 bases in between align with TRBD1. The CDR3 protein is CASSLGTGRTGELFF. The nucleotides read TGTGCCAGCAGCTTAGGGACAGGGCGCACCGGGGAGCTGTTTTTT. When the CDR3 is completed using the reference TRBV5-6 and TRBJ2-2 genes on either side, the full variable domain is DAGVTQSPTHLIKTRGQQVTLRCSPKSGHDTVSWYQQALGQGPQFIFQYYEEEERQRGNFPDRFSGHQFPNYSSELNVNALLLGDSALYLCASSLGTGRTGELFFGEGSRLTVL.